This TCR beta chain was sequenced during a study of cytomegalovirus exposure and HLA in healthy donors. Study-wide results and limits: V- and J-gene trimming in TCR beta was tied to a missense DCLRE1C variant by an analysis performed later. When analyzed later, the rates of TCR association showed variation by HLA locus, with DRB1 the most and HLA-C the fewest.

PCR primers comprised 60 Vbeta and 13 Jbeta primers. Libraries were prepared by immunoSEQ multiplex PCR; TCRdb keeps only in-frame clonotypes and omits some of them. This sample lists 150,000 to 200,000 clones; its ten largest clones have approximately 0.82%. Trimming cost V 6 bases and J 5 bases; bases outside gene matches: 5. Per germline, CDR1 SNHLY and CDR2 FYNNEI. This CDR3 region has 14 residues. In the case of this clone: Its antigen is still unknown.

The TCR comes from a young woman in good health and CMV-seropositive. The chain is built from TRBV2 and TRBJ1-1; 11 bases align to TRBD1. The sequencing input was PBMCs. CDR3 in amino acids: CASRGGQGETEAFF. CDR3 sequence (DNA): TGTGCCAGCAGAGGGGGACAGGGGGAGACTGAAGCTTTCTTT. The full variable domain, rest sourced from reference TRBV2 and TRBJ1-1, is EPEVTQTPSHQVTQMGQEVILRCVPISNHLYFYWYRQILGQKVEFLVSFYNNEISEKSEIFDDQFSVERPDGSNFTLKIRSTKLEDSAMYFCASRGGQGETEAFFGQGTRLTVV.